This T cell receptor (beta chain) was identified during a study of cytomegalovirus exposure and HLA in healthy donors (dated by TCRdb to between 2016 and 2019). For the wider study: An earlier analysis of several hundred of the donors reported 250 to 300 Gb of sequence data and some 120 million unique TCR beta sequences from 150 million to 200 million T cells. An early release that covered fewer than 800 HLA-typed donors contained approximately 300 gigabases of sequencing data and approximately 85 million unique TCR sequences. Of the roughly 400 genotyped donors, approximately 83% fell in the genetic ancestry cluster associated with self-reported Caucasian donors. The study was designed to test whether signatures of past pathogen exposure could be identified by cataloging public T cell receptors. Using immunosequencing, the study profiled T cell repertoires from fewer than 850 subjects and related those repertoires to cytomegalovirus serostatus. Along with the roughly 700-subject first cohort, a separate validation cohort of 120 different subjects was used. To predict cytomegalovirus infection status, the study brought together high-throughput TCR immunosequencing, statistical association of individual TCRs with disease status, and machine learning. In a later analysis, previously published TCR beta repertoires from 550 to 750 donors were re-analyzed and high-resolution HLA genotyping was added so that TCR occurrence patterns could be studied. Rather than using new phenotypic data, the later analysis identified candidate immune exposures from TCR beta sequences and from how often those sequences occurred across donors. To decide whether each TCR beta V gene segment behaved as functional or pseudogenic, an earlier analysis of over 500 of the donors relied on high-throughput TCR beta sequencing. Donor age, sex, ethnicity and CMV serostatus were compiled together with the repertoire data. A later genetic analysis used genome-wide SNP genotypes for about 60% of the roughly 700 donors, treating that subset as a discovery cohort. All discovery cohort repertoires had been generated using a single sequencing platform. HLA typing included class I and class II loci at four-digit resolution. The number of donors typed differed by locus, with 629-630 for A, B, C, DRB1 and DQB1, around 500 for DQA1, about 610 for DPA1, and around 430 for DPB1. Roughly 5 DR-DQ haplotypes were handled as single units for association and clustering, since linkage in the cohort was strong. Among several hundred genotyped donors of the cohort, an average of around 220,000 unique TCR beta nucleotide sequences was sequenced per donor, of which about 19% were non-productive. The investigation overall reported the following: A further reported finding was that TCR beta sequences accurately predicted the HLA-A and HLA-B alleles for most subjects in the first cohort. In both the original and validation cohorts, the classifier was reported to diagnose cytomegalovirus status with high specificity and sensitivity. Across donors, most TCR sequences were observed very rarely, whereas some public TCRs were present in many individuals. Fewer than 20 rarely observed V segments, including chromosome 9 orphons, were excluded from the earlier analysis of several hundred of the donors because counts were too low. A later analysis found that TCR association rates varied across HLA loci, with DRB1 alleles showing the most associated TCRs and HLA-C alleles the fewest. Only TCR beta chains were sequenced in this cohort, and the absence of alpha or paired-chain data limited detectable features. A later analysis found that HLA-associated TCR beta chains were more clonally expanded and had lower generation probabilities than equally common non-associated chains. The authors suggested that the approach could potentially be generalized to other disease states and immunological phenotypes. The study listed approximately 160 TCR beta chains as associated with cytomegalovirus. In a later genetic analysis, fewer N-insertions in productive TCRs were reported among donors in an Asian-associated ancestry cluster than the 666-donor mean. The presence/absence analyses assumed that sequencing depth was roughly uniform across donors, and that assumption may not be true. Most CMV-associated TCR beta chains appeared to be HLA-restricted in a later analysis, and the HLA associations seemed to be driven largely by CMV exposure. An earlier analysis of approximately 570 of the donors showed that most TCR beta V segments appeared in productive rearrangements either about 87% or about 30% of the time, which broadly matched IMGT annotations. V-gene and J-gene trimming of TCR beta chains was associated with a missense DCLRE1C variant in a later genetic analysis, and the association was replicated in an independent cohort. Because the 87-base-pair reads could not distinguish some IMGT-functional V segments, including TRBV6-2 and TRBV6-3, those segments were excluded. In a later analysis, more than 15,000 TCR beta sequences were associated with specific HLA alleles at a false discovery rate of 0.05. Strong co-occurrence of HLA alleles, especially DR and DQ, made assigning TCR associations to individual alleles difficult. Because HLA typing was unavailable for some donors at each locus, only the typed subset was used in association tests. A few of the identified cytomegalovirus-associated TCR beta chains were confirmed in vitro to be specific for cytomegalovirus antigens. A group of highly shared sequence variants was considered likely to be a technical artifact of the sequencing pipeline. Immune exposure information for the cohort was limited to CMV serostatus. Linkage disequilibrium might explain the correlated functional status among segregating V segments, but an unknown experimental factor could not be ruled out. In a later analysis, several top co-occurrence clusters were reported to appear linked to parvovirus B19, influenza, CMV and Epstein-Barr virus.

Counted from cysteine to phenylalanine, this CDR3 has 13 amino acids. Just CDR3 DNA is preserved here, 39 bases in frame from base 1. V trim: 6 bases; J trim: 5 bases; unmatched bases: 2. CDR1 and CDR2 (MNHEY, SMNVEV) derive from the germline V gene (reference sequence). The cohort comprised some 680 healthy bone marrow donors. At the time of sampling, every cohort member was nominally healthy, though immune exposures that went unrecorded were likely present. The donor was CMV seropositive and was included in the group of 270 or so seropositive cohort members. A peripheral blood sample was provided by each donor, and peripheral blood mononuclear cells were used for TCR beta sequencing. The Qiagen DNeasy Blood Extraction Kit was used to extract genomic DNA from the blood cell samples. The library was obtained by the immunoSEQ multiplex PCR assay. The multiplex PCR relied on a mix of 60 forward primers for TCR Vbeta segments and 13 reverse primers for TCR Jbeta segments. A multiplex PCR assay on genomic DNA amplified the CDR3 region of rearranged TCR beta genes. On the Illumina HiSeq System, the amplified TCR beta libraries were sequenced as 87-base-pair reads. From the authors' description of their analysis: Across the 600 to 700 repertoires, a later analysis counted 75 million to 90 million unique TCR beta chains, 8.5 million to 12 million of which were shared by at least two donors. To remove PCR and sequencing errors, raw reads were error-corrected and collapsed into unique sequences using a nearest-neighbor algorithm that merged closely related sequences. V, D and J gene segments were assigned by aligning CDR3 sequences to IMGT reference sequences. For a sequence to be retained, at least a six-nucleotide match to both a V gene segment and a J gene segment was required. A rearrangement was called productive if the CDR3 had no stop codons and remained in frame with V and J, and every other rearrangement was called non-productive. CDR3 was defined according to IMGT convention as the region running from the second conserved V-encoded cysteine to the conserved J-encoded phenylalanine. The earlier analysis of about 640 of the donors excluded any sequence lacking an unambiguous match to a single V gene segment. An earlier analysis of a few hundred of the donors called V segments functional above 56.7% productive rearrangements and segregating when the between-donor standard deviation exceeded 5%. A statistical classification framework was built to diagnose cytomegalovirus status from the catalog of TCR beta chain sequences. In a later analysis, V and J genes were assigned by comparing TCR nucleotide sequences against IMGT/GENE-DB human TR gene sequences. In a later analysis, CDR3 sequences and most-parsimonious VDJ recombination scenarios were assigned using the TCRdist pipeline. In a later analysis, each TCR beta chain was defined by its CDR3 amino acid sequence together with its V-gene family, and reads without a unique V-gene family were excluded. In a later analysis, 500 to 700 highly shared, low-generation-probability nucleotide sequences were removed to address suspected cross-contamination and a sequencing artifact. In a later analysis, a clonal expansion index was calculated for each public chain from normalized within-repertoire ranks of inferred template counts. A later analysis computed generation probabilities with a VDJ recombination model fitted to out-of-frame rearrangements, and checked the results against IGoR. A later analysis scored TCR-TCR, TCR-HLA and TCR-CMV co-occurrence with hypergeometric tests, applying a repertoire-size bias correction to TCR pairs. To estimate false discovery rates, a later analysis permuted the HLA or CMV assignments 20 times. In a later analysis, co-occurring TCRs were grouped using DBSCAN, and TCRdist sequence similarity was added for clustering within HLA-allele-positive subsets. Co-occurrence clustering excluded repertoires with fewer than 30,000 or more than 120,000 public chains, plus five with anomalous nucleotide sharing. Here the immuneACCESS table is served through TCRdb, limited to in-frame sequences with V and J called. Missing clones are a known gap in these copies; in checked studies unresolved V genes cover under half, and the rest lacks a known reason. Clone size and the V and J calls come from that table; the DNA yielded D and trimming. Present in this sample are 150,000 to 200,000 clones, approximately 78% of which were seen just once. The ten largest clones represent approximately 7% of the sample.

This clone has only a few counts. The antigen it binds to is not known. Per-base qualities were not stored, and no clone one base away is much larger. The sample consisted of PBMCs. The chain employs TRBV27 and TRBJ2-7, and 12 junction bases match TRBD1. The sequence derives from a woman aged 30 to 39 in good health and CMV-seropositive. Here the CDR3 is given as CASRGTGGNEQYF. DNA sequence: TGTGCCAGCAGGGGGACAGGGGGCAACGAGCAGTACTTC.